Sequencing of this TCR beta chain was carried out in a study of blood T cell repertoires in COVID-19. Study context: Specimens from acute and convalescent COVID-19 originated in the United States, Italy and Spain.

CDR1 and CDR2 from the germline V gene are LNHDA and SQIVND (reference sequence). V was pared by 1 base and J by 3 bases, with 9 bases of the junction left unmatched. The CDR3 is made up of 18 amino acids. Authors' data handling: How many nucleated cells were present was estimated from reference gene primer amplification. Produced via immunoSEQ multiplex PCR; TCRdb's table is partial and in-frame only. That table gives V, J and clone size, and the DNA gave D and trimming. The sample includes approximately 200,000 clones, approximately 83% of them seen just once. Sequencing was carried out using peripheral blood. This TCR derives from a woman aged 50 to 60 with acute or convalescent COVID-19. J is TRBJ2-1 and V is TRBV19; TRBD2 agrees at 10 bases. This CDR3 is CASSIGPMLAGVYNEQFF. The DNA for the CDR3 is TGTGCCAGTAGTATAGGCCCCATGCTAGCGGGAGTCTACAATGAGCAGTTCTTC.